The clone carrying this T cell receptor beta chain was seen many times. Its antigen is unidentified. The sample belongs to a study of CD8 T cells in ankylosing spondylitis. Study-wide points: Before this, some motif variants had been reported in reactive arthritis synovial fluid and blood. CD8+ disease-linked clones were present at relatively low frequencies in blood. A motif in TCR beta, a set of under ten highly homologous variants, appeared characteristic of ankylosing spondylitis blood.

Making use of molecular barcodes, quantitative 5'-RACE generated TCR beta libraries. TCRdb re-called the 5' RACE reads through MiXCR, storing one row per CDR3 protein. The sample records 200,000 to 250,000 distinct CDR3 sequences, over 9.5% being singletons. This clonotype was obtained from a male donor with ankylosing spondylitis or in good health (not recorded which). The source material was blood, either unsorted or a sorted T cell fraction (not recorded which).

CDR3 coding DNA: TGCGCCAGCAGCTCCTCCCCGTTGACCGCGAACACTGAAGCTTTCTTT. Encoded protein: CASSSSPLTANTEAFF. The chain combines TRBV5-1 with TRBJ1-1; D unclear. The germline V gene encodes CDR1 SGHRS and CDR2 YFSETQ. V shed 3 bases and J shed 1 base, with 16 bases lying between them. The CDR3 runs 16 residues. The full variable domain, rest sourced from reference TRBV5-1 and TRBJ1-1, is KAGVTQTPRYLIKTRGQQVTLSCSPISGHRSVSWYQQTPGQGLQFLFEYFSETQRNKGNFPGRFSGRQFSNSRSEMNVSTLELGDSALYLCASSSSPLTANTEAFFGQGTRLTVV.